This T cell receptor beta chain stems from a study of technical replicates of blood from a few donors. Clones were read by immunoSEQ multiplex PCR, and TCRdb kept only the in-frame ones, dropping some. The table shows roughly 67,000 clones, with 95% to 98% occurring only once. The sequencing sample was made of T cells isolated from PBMCs. The receptor was isolated from a human donor in good health.

CDR3 protein: CASKPGGELFF. The CDR3 region has the DNA TGTGCCAGCAAACCGGGCGGGGAGCTGTTTTTT. The J gene is TRBJ2-2, the V gene TRBV21-1; whether TRBD2, the table's D call, matches the DNA was not checked. TRBV21-1 is a pseudogene. The CDR3 is 11 amino acids.